The sequence of this T cell receptor beta chain was determined in a study of T cell responses to AZD1222 COVID-19 vaccine. On the study more broadly: Pooling of second doses given at about 4 or about 12 weeks was done.

Measured with immunoSEQ multiplex PCR; TCRdb has only the in-frame clones, and not every one. The sample has approximately 130,000 clones, around 90% seen once. Whole-study results and caveats: After the peak T cell response, and only then, were repertoires sampled. Among those given AZD1222, only 5 to 7 were seropositive at baseline. The breadth and depth of Spike-specific TCRs increased once two AZD1222 doses had been given.

This CDR3 has 12 amino acids. Germline values: CDR1 SEHNR, CDR2 FQNEAQ (reference sequence). V shed 5 bases and J shed 6 bases, with 10 bases lying between them. A remark on this clone: Antigen specificity is unknown.

This receptor was obtained from an adult in good health. The sample here was peripheral blood, taken on day 0 of AZD1222 vaccination. This chain uses TRBV7-9 with TRBJ1-2, with unresolved D. DNA for the CDR3: TGTGCCAGCAGCGTCTACAGCGATGGCTACACCTTC. It codes for CASSVYSDGYTF.